The clone carrying this T cell receptor beta chain was recorded at least ten times. The diagnostic basis comprised clinical symptoms, serum thyroxine and TRAb, thyroid ultrasound and orbital computed tomography. The authors obtained PBMCs from 10 ml of fresh peripheral blood. RNA transcripts yielded amplified TCR beta CDR3 regions. HTBI primers were the set used in a first-round RT-PCR of the TCR CDR3. TCRdb analysed the multiplex PCR reads with MiXCR anew, one entry per CDR3 protein. The sample shows hundreds of thousands of distinct CDR3 sequences, approximately 25% of them seen only once. Deletions cut 7 bases from V and 5 bases from J, with 14 bases between. In germline, CDR1 is MNHNS, CDR2 SASEGT. The CDR3 contains 13 residues. This sample was included in a study of T cells in Graves' hyperthyroidism and ophthalmopathy.

The gene calls are TRBV6-1 and TRBJ1-1; D unclear. The origin of this receptor is a woman between 40 and 50 years old with Graves' ophthalmopathy. The sequenced sample consisted of blood. For the CDR3, the DNA is TGTGCCAGCATCGGACCCGCGGGGACTGAAGCTTTCTTT. This sequence encodes CASIGPAGTEAFF.